This T cell receptor (beta chain) was sequenced during a study of T cells in Graves' hyperthyroidism and ophthalmopathy (dated by TCRdb to between 2019 and 2020). As for the study more broadly: Peripheral blood was sampled at the time of initial diagnosis, prior to any treatment. To identify TCR V-J signatures that set the groups apart, the researchers used a discovery cohort of about a hundred patients, made up of approximately 43 with Graves' ophthalmopathy and some 56 with stable Graves' hyperthyroidism. Whether ophthalmopathy could be predicted prospectively was tested in an independent validation cohort made up of under 20 hyperthyroidism patients plus 17 patients who later progressed to ophthalmopathy. The 100 discovery patients were randomly divided into training and test sets at a 7:3 ratio. Thyroid tissue and blood T-cell repertoires from about 6 Graves' hyperthyroidism patients were also compared in the study. Once sampling was done, hyperthyroidism patients were given methimazole at a starting dose of 30 mg daily, whereas ophthalmopathy patients were given high-dose intravenous methylprednisolone. TCR Vbeta CDR3 sequencing of 135 peripheral blood samples (approximately 44 ophthalmopathy, some 75 hyperthyroidism and approximately 17 progressor patients) is reported in the paper. What the research found in general, with its limitations: Most expanded thyroid clonotypes (frequency above 0.001) were also detected in blood, suggesting blood repertoires may reflect thyroid immune responses. Ophthalmopathy was separated from stable hyperthyroidism by a 13 V-J signature model, with roughly 88% sensitivity and 81% to 83% specificity obtained in cross-validation and 80%/75% obtained in testing. Sample size was not statistically predetermined, and investigators were not blinded to group allocation. In validation, the model predicted progression to ophthalmopathy with 55% to 71% sensitivity and about 73% specificity, a median of approximately 6.5 months before onset.

A word on this clonotype: Its antigen remains unidentified. No base quality information exists; no much larger clone differs at one position.

Ophthalmopathy patients had moderately to severely active disease, Clinical Activity Score of at least 3, NOSPECS grade of at least 4, and duration under 3 months. Exclusion was applied to patients with uncontrolled infections, other autoimmune diseases, pregnancy or lactation. Diagnoses were established on the basis of clinical symptoms, serum thyroxine and TRAb, thyroid ultrasound, and orbital computed tomography. PBMCs were separated from approximately 9.9 ml of fresh peripheral blood using Ficoll-Paque density gradient centrifugation. Total RNA was extracted with Trizol reagent, and quality was checked on an Agilent 2100 Bioanalyzer. The TCR beta CDR3 regions were amplified from the RNA transcripts. The first round of RT-PCR for the TCR CDR3 was performed with the HTBI primer set and the Qiagen OneStep RT-PCR kit. A second multiplex PCR round built the libraries, followed by size selection and purification. The libraries were sequenced on an Illumina HiSeq2000 using paired-end 100 bp reads. In the source study's methods: Raw data were processed with SOAPnuke, discarding reads with adapters, uncalled bases, mean Phred below 15, or no exact constant-primer or identifier match. High-quality paired reads were merged with COPE v1.2.5, and unique nucleotide sequences were defined as clonotypes. MiTCR v1.1 was used to align the clonotypes against IMGT TRBV, TRBD and TRBJ reference segments. The analysis included only V-J combinations with a frequency above 0.0001, which together covered 99.2% of the repertoires. The TCS score was defined as F50 (clonal expansion) divided by E x V (chaos), with BLOSUM62-based TCRdist calculated between CDR3 peptides within each V-J. Welch's t-statistics and random forest reduced roughly 530 V-J features to under 15, which were used in a naive Bayes classifier (R e1071). The public sequencing data were trimmed at Q25 with fastp and processed into clonotypes with MiXCR by TCRdb, which kept only in-frame beta chains. All rows with the same CDR3 protein become a single entry with the most common DNA and genes. None of the V and J calls come from the authors' own analysis; TCRdb made them. A total of about 380,000 distinct CDR3 sequences appear in this sample, approximately 14% of them only once. The top ten hold about 20% of the sample.

The cysteine opens and the phenylalanine closes a CDR3 of 11 amino acids. Solely the CDR3 DNA is kept, with 33 bases framed from the first base. V ends up 6 bases short and J 14 bases short, with an unmatched junction base count of 3. As encoded in the germline V gene (reference sequence), CDR1 is MNHEY while CDR2 is SMNVEV. This clonotype originated in a woman in her thirties with Graves' ophthalmopathy. Sequencing was performed on blood. The V and J genes are TRBV27 and TRBJ2-3; 12 of the junction bases match TRBD2. Here the CDR3 is given as CASRSSGGGYF. The DNA sequence is as follows: TGTGCCAGCAGGTCTAGCGGGGGGGGGTATTTT.